This T cell receptor (beta chain) came from a study of response to subunit inactivated influenza vaccine. Regarding the study as a whole: Seasonal influenza vaccination, on each occasion, was suggested by the authors to recruit few new T cells.

The germline gives CDR1 SGDLS, CDR2 YYNGEE. There are 16 residues in the CDR3. Trimming cost V 3 bases and J 4 bases, with 20 bases left between them. Note on this clonotype: No antigen is known for it.

TCRdb re-derived calls from the RT-PCR reads in MiXCR, one entry per CDR3 protein. The sample lists 610,000 or so distinct CDR3 sequences, 14% occurring once. The sequencing here drew on PBMCs from blood, taken approximately 12 days after vaccination. The origin of this receptor is a man aged 50 to 60 who received an inactivated influenza vaccine. This chain uses TRBV9 with TRBJ2-7, with TRBD1 as a possible D gene (5 bases). The CDR3 nucleotides are TGTGCCAGCAGCGCGACCGTGGGGCCTATTCCTTACGAGCAGTACTTC. Residues: CASSATVGPIPYEQYF.